The clone carrying this T cell receptor (beta chain) came up many times. This specimen belongs to a study of HIV-infected patients and healthy controls. Germline V gene data show CDR1 as DFQATT and CDR2 as SNEGSKA (reference sequence). V lost 1 base and J lost 7, with 18 bases in between. This CDR3 is built from 15 residues. TCRdb re-analysed the 5' RACE reads in MiXCR, keeping a single row per CDR3 protein. This table holds about 67,000 distinct CDR3 sequences, 16% found once. J is TRBJ2-3 and V is TRBV20-1; D not certain. The sample taken for sequencing was CD4+ T cells from blood. The receptor was derived from a human donor in good health. CDR3 DNA sequence: TGCAGTGCTAGAGGTCGAGAGACGCCAAAATATACGCAGTATTTT. This sequence encodes CSARGRETPKYTQYF.